Included here is one T cell receptor (beta chain) sequence, with context. These data come from a study of CD8 T cells in Susac syndrome. The V end was cut by 7 bases, the J end by 5 bases, with 12 bases between. The length of the CDR3 is 13 residues. Germline values: CDR1 SEHNR, CDR2 FQNEAQ (reference sequence). RNA, at about 0.45 to 1 ug, was reverse transcribed with random hexamers. TCRdb passed the immunoSEQ multiplex PCR reads through MiXCR, listing each CDR3 protein once. The sample has around 45,000 distinct CDR3 sequences, almost 95% seen once. V gene TRBV7-9 combines with J gene TRBJ1-5, with D maybe TRBD1 (6 bases). Sequencing used CD8+ T cells from PBMCs. The origin of this receptor is a human donor in good health. This CDR3 reads CASTTDSYQPQHF. The CDR3 DNA is TGTGCCAGCACCACGGACAGTTATCAGCCCCAGCATTTT.